This T cell receptor beta chain was sequenced in a study of blood T cells in healthy people across ages. Study-wide points: Older age coincided with a roughly linear decline in TCR beta diversity per million T cells.

On this clonotype: The antigen remains undetermined.

Isolated per sample were at least 6 million PBMCs. CDR3 length: 15 residues. In germline, CDR1 is ENHRY, CDR2 SYGVKD. After removal of 3 bases from V and 1 base from J, the junction contained 4 bases not matched to a gene. Sample-barcoded 5' priming and a J-beta primer mix drove a second PCR of roughly 6 to 12 cycles. Each cDNA molecule was tagged by a template-switch adaptor with 12 random nucleotides. Using its own MiXCR run on the 5' RACE reads, TCRdb lists one record per CDR3 protein. The sample has 1.5 million to 2 million distinct CDR3 sequences; 40% to 55% are singletons. Sequencing was carried out using blood. This sequence joins TRBV10-3 and TRBJ2-7; 9 bases align to TRBD2. This sequence originates from a woman aged 40 to 50 in good health. CDR3: CAISDRRGGSYEQYF. The CDR3 DNA follows: TGTGCCATCAGTGATCGGCGGGGGGGTTCCTACGAGCAGTACTTC.